This TCR beta chain was sequenced for a study of blood T cells in healthy people across ages. The CDR3 runs 17 residues. In germline, CDR1 is SQVTM, CDR2 ANQGSEA. Trimming removed 6 bases from V and 4 bases from J; junction bases left unmatched: 12. Study results and caveats: Both higher diversity and more naive CD4+ cells marked long-lived donors when set against aged donors. The fall in TCR beta diversity per million T cells was roughly linear with age.

This clonotype was counted between two and nine times. Its specificity is not known. Primers used in a second PCR of about 6 to 12 cycles were a sample-barcoded 5' primer and a J-beta primer mix. TCRdb processed the 5' RACE reads anew with MiXCR; each CDR3 protein has one entry. The sample lists hundreds of thousands of distinct CDR3 sequences, around 25% occurring once. These data were likewise used in another study, on T cells of mothers and their children. Turning to that study: Over 9.5 million reads per mother and some 3 million per child were obtained. Related pairs of mothers and children showed slightly higher, non-significant overlap versus unrelated pairs.

The chain uses TRBV29-1 and TRBJ2-1; 13 bases are a match to TRBD2. The sequence was collected from a boy aged 5-17 years in good health. The source material was blood. CDR3 nucleotides: TGCAGCGTCTCGGGACTAGCGGGACTCGTGTCGTACAATGAGCAGTTCTTC. Translated: CSVSGLAGLVSYNEQFF.